Listed here are 6 T cell receptor beta chains from one sample, sequenced in a study of OX40 agonist ivuxolimab in advanced cancers. Method: immunoSEQ multiplex PCR; TCRdb's copy keeps in-frame clones and lacks some. In the table there are approximately 66,000 clones, around 89% of which are singletons. The sequenced sample was CD4+ or CD8+ T cells sorted from blood, obtained in a trial of the OX40 agonist ivuxolimab. The receptors derive from an adult with an advanced solid tumor such as melanoma, head and neck, liver or kidney cancer.

The rearrangement uses TRBV16 and TRBJ1-5, with unresolved D. Germline loops: CDR1 KGHSY, CDR2 FQNENV. Trimming cost V 4 bases and J 11 bases, with 12 bases left between them. This CDR3 region has 12 residues. The chain's CDR3 is CASSPGLRSQHF. The CDR3 DNA reads as TGTGCCAGCAGCCCCGGGCTTCGGTCCCAGCATTTT.

This clone appeared once. The CDR3 protein is CASSLMGQGIGEQYF. The CDR3 DNA reads TGTGCCAGCAGCTTAATGGGACAGGGAATTGGAGAGCAGTACTTC. J is TRBJ2-7 and V is TRBV7-2, with 9 bases aligning to TRBD1. CDR1 and CDR2 (germline): SGHTA, FQGNSA. V shed 2 bases, J shed 7 bases, and the junction held 9 bases outside the gene matches. This CDR3 comprises 15 residues. The whole variable domain, remainder taken from reference TRBV7-2 and TRBJ2-7, is GAGVSQSPSNKVTEKGKDVELRCDPISGHTALYWYRQSLGQGLEFLIYFQGNSAPDKSGLPSDRFSAERTGGSVSTLTIQRTQQEDSAVYLCASSLMGQGIGEQYFGPGTRLTVT.

The chain is built from TRBV5-1 and TRBJ2-7, with D perhaps being TRBD1 or TRBD2 (6 bases each). In germline, CDR1 is SGHRS, CDR2 YFSETQ. V lost 0 bases and J 7 bases, leaving 14 bases between the germline ends. CDR3 length: 14 residues. CDR3 residues: CASSLGGLREEQYF. CDR3 coding DNA: TGCGCCAGCAGCTTGGGGGGGCTGCGGGAAGAGCAGTACTTC.

V and J are TRBV28 and TRBJ2-3; tentatively, D is TRBD2 (6 bases). Germline V lookup: CDR1 MDHEN, CDR2 SYDVKM. The CDR3 extends over 14 amino acids. Trimming removed 7 bases from V and 2 bases from J, with 13 bases in between. CDR3 nucleotides: TGTGCCAGCAAGGGCGGGGTCTACACAGATACGCAGTATTTT. Translating gives CASKGGVYTDTQYF. The variable domain in full, completed from reference TRBV28 and TRBJ2-3, reads DVKVTQSSRYLVKRTGEKVFLECVQDMDHENMFWYRQDPGLGLRLIYFSYDVKMKEKGDIPEGYSVSREKKERFSLILESASTNQTSMYLCASKGGVYTDTQYFGPGTRLTVL.

The chain carries TRBV2 and TRBJ2-7; no definite D call. Trimming took off 2 bases at V and 2 bases at J, with 10 bases between the two ends. The CDR3 spans 14 residues. CDR1 is SNHLY, CDR2 FYNNEI, per germline. CDR3 in amino acids: CASSESSTPYEQYF. DNA of the CDR3: TGTGCCAGCAGTGAATCTTCCACCCCCTACGAGCAGTACTTC.

V is TRBV6-1 and J is TRBJ2-3, with D unclear. Per the germline V gene, CDR1 is MNHNS and CDR2 is SASEGT. The CDR3 has 13 residues. Trimming cost V 7 bases and J 0 bases, with 8 bases left between them. The DNA for the CDR3 is TGTGCCAGCAACTTTGCTAGCACAGATACGCAGTATTTT. Its translation is CASNFASTDTQYF.